This T cell receptor beta chain was captured by sequencing in a study of shared T cell receptors in the human thymus (TCRdb year 2021). Study-level background: The study investigated the way shared, self-reactive T-cell receptor alpha chains are produced in the human thymus.

Note on this clone: No antigen is known for it. No much larger clone is present one base from it, and per-base qualities are unavailable.

Library generation was performed with the immunoSEQ multiplex PCR assay. TCRdb provides this immuneACCESS table in a form limited to in-frame rearrangements. Some clones are lacking; in checked studies, under half of them reflect an unresolved V gene, and why the rest are absent is not known. Present in this sample are hundreds of thousands of clones, roughly 88% of which were seen just once. 0.0095% to 0.013% of the sample comes from the top ten. V is trimmed back by 0 bases and J by 3 bases, and the junction contains 12 bases that no gene match accounts for. There are 18 amino acids in the CDR3, from cysteine to phenylalanine inclusive. Solely the CDR3 DNA is kept, with 54 bases framed from the first base. As encoded in the germline V gene, CDR1 is SGHRS while CDR2 is YFSETQ. These data were likewise used in another study, on human thymus T cells. As described in the second report: In Finland, the donors were immunologically healthy infants who were having open corrective cardiac surgery for congenital heart defects. The thymus tissue came from surgical resects taken out during corrective cardiac surgery. V and J gene segment usage appeared biased in both thymic and peripheral blood repertoires. Highly overlapping thymic TCR repertoires among unrelated individuals were reported in the related research. The study used under 10 infant thymus samples plus four related peripheral blood samples to characterize TCR alpha and beta repertoires. The infant donors were roughly 7 to 244 days old, and the cohort included a handful of males and a couple of females. Thymocytes were mechanically released from the tissue and were stored as pellets of roughly 9.5-34 million cells at -70 degrees C. A QIAsymphony instrument was used to extract genomic DNA from the frozen cell pellets. The immunoSEQ multiplex PCR assay was used to amplify the TCRB and TCRAD loci from a standardized amount of quality-controlled genomic DNA. The amplicons covered the V(D)J region and were long enough to include the CDR3 and to identify the V and J genes. The commercial immunoSEQ service was used to sequence amplicons on an Illumina platform. Primer bias and sequencing errors were corrected as previously described, and TCRAD and TCRB definitions were based on the IMGT database. Repertoires were analysed with immunoSEQ Analyzer 3.0 and VDJTools, covering basic statistics, V/J segment usage, diversity estimates, rarefaction and pairwise overlap. To estimate diversity, the Chao1, ChaoE, Efron-Thisted, Shannon and inverse Simpson indices were applied, and diversity was also estimated on datasets down-sampled to the smallest sample. Repertoire overlap was determined by strict matching of CDR3 nucleotide sequence, V gene and J gene, and Jaccard-based multidimensional scaling clustering was applied. On average, thymus samples gave 750,000 to 950,000 unique TCRB clonotypes, whereas blood samples gave about 84,000.

Material: thymocytes. The rearranged chain carries TRBV5-1 and TRBJ2-7; TRBD2 aligns with 10 central bases. The receptor comes from a boy younger than two with a congenital heart defect. Donor details come from another sample of the same person, matched by shared clones. CDR3 loop: CASSLGALAGDPHYEQYF. The DNA reads TGCGCCAGCAGCTTGGGGGCCCTAGCGGGAGACCCCCACTACGAGCAGTACTTC.